This T cell receptor beta chain was identified in a study of cytomegalovirus exposure and HLA in healthy donors. It was with 60 Vbeta and 13 Jbeta primers that the PCR ran. The assay was immunoSEQ multiplex PCR, and TCRdb's table has in-frame clones only and misses some. The profile shows around 200,000 clones, 82% of them singletons. V was trimmed by 0 bases and J by 4 bases, leaving 17 bases between them. CDR1 is SGDLS, CDR2 YYNGEE, per germline. The CDR3 runs 17 residues. The receptor comes from a woman in her thirties or forties in good health and CMV-seronegative. The chain recombines TRBV9 with TRBJ1-3, with D maybe TRBD1 (6 bases). The specimen was PBMCs. CDR3 amino acids: CASSVVPAGGEGNTIYF. In DNA form, the CDR3 reads TGTGCCAGCAGCGTAGTACCCGCGGGGGGCGAAGGAAACACCATATATTTT.